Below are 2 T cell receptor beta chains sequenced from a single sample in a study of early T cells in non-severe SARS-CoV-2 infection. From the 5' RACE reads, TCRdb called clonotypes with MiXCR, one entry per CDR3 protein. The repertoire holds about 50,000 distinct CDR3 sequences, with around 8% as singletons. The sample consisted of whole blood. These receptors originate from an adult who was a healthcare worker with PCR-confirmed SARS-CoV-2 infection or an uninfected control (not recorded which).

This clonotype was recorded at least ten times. The CDR3 sequence: CASSQDIPLFVQLTEAFF. The CDR3 nucleotides are TGCGCCAGCAGCCAAGATATACCTCTTTTTGTCCAACTCACTGAAGCTTTCTTT. The rearrangement uses TRBV4-1 and TRBJ1-1; D remains ambiguous. There are 18 residues in the CDR3. Deletions cut 0 bases from V and 4 bases from J, with 21 bases between. CDR1 is MGHRA, CDR2 YSYEKL, per germline.

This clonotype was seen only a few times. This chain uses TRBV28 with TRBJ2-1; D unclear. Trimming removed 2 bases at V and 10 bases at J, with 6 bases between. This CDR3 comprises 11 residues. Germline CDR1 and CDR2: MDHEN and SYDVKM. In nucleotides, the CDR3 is TGTGCCAGCAGTTTAAAGGTAGAGCAGTTCTTC. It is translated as CASSLKVEQFF.